A single sample gave rise to the 5 T cell receptor beta chains below, sequenced in a study of control samples from healthy donors and cancer patients. TCRdb's copy holds only in-frame clones and misses some; the assay was immunoSEQ multiplex PCR. The sample records about 130,000 clones, roughly 84% being singletons. Sequenced sample: blood. Source of these receptors: a man aged 50-59 years in good health.

The chain couples TRBV7-9 to TRBJ1-1, with 7 bases matching TRBD1. The junction had 9 bases not matched to a gene; V was cut back by 5 bases and J by 3 bases. The CDR3 covers 15 residues. The germline V gene encodes CDR1 SEHNR and CDR2 FQNEAQ (reference sequence). CDR3 coding DNA: TGTGCCAGCAGCGCCTCAACAGGGGTCCACACTGAAGCTTTCTTT. It codes for CASSASTGVHTEAFF.

The V gene is TRBV9, the J gene TRBJ2-7; D remains ambiguous. The germline gives CDR1 SGDLS, CDR2 YYNGEE. The ends were cut back, 2 bases at V and 1 base at J, with 10 bases in the middle. The CDR3 is made up of 14 amino acids. The CDR3 DNA reads as TGTGCCAGCAGCGTCAGCAAGTTTTCCTACGAGCAGTACTTC. Encoded protein: CASSVSKFSYEQYF.

The V gene is TRBV5-1, the J gene TRBJ1-4; D uncertain. Trimming took off 0 bases at V and 8 bases at J, with 8 bases between the two ends. The germline CDR1 and CDR2 sequences are SGHRS and YFSETQ. The CDR3 runs to 13 residues. The CDR3 here is CASSLVVGEKLFF. The CDR3 DNA reads as TGCGCCAGCAGCTTGGTCGTGGGGGAAAAACTGTTTTTT.

The CDR3 sequence: CASSQGNYGYTF. In DNA form, the CDR3 reads TGTGCCAGCAGCCAGGGGAACTATGGCTACACCTTC. V is TRBV3-1 (or the pseudogene TRBV3-2) and J is TRBJ1-2; D call uncertain. V was pared by 3 bases and J by 2 bases, with 4 bases between. Germline CDR1 LGHDT, CDR2 YNNKEL (reference sequence). The CDR3 contains 12 residues.

This chain joins TRBV5-1 and TRBJ2-6; 7 bases are shared with TRBD1. CDR3 length equals 17 residues. Trimming removed 3 bases from V and 0 bases from J; junction bases left unmatched: 6. CDR1 SGHRS and CDR2 YFSETQ come from the germline V gene. The CDR3 bases are TGCGCCAGCAGCTCAGGACAGGCCAGCTCTGGGGCCAACGTCCTGACTTTC. Encoded protein: CASSSGQASSGANVLTF.